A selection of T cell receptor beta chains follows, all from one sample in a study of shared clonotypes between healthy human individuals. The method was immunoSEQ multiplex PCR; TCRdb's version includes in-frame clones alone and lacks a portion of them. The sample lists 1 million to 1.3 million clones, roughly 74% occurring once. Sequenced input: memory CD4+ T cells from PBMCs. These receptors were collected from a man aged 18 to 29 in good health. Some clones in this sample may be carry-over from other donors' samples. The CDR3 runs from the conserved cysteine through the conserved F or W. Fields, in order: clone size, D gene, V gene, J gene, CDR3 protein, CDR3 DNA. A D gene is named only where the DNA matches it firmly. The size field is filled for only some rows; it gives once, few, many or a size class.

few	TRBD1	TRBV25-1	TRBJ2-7	CASSGQGKGEQYF	TGTGCCAGCAGTGGACAGGGAAAAGGCGAGCAGTACTTC
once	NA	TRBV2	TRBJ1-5	CASSPMGNQPQHF	TGTGCCAGCAGTCCGATGGGCAATCAGCCCCAGCATTTT
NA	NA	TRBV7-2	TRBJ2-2	CASSLGSLPGELFF	TGTGCCAGCAGCTTAGGTTCCCTCCCCGGGGAGCTGTTTTTT
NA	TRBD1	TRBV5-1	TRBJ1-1	CASSSPGTGNTEAFF	TGCGCCAGCAGCTCGCCCGGGACAGGGAACACTGAAGCTTTCTTT
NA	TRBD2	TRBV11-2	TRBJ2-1	CASSSLAVAYNEQFF	TGTGCCAGCAGCTCGCTAGCGGTTGCCTACAATGAGCAGTTCTTC
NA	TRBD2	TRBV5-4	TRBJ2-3	CASSLGLAGVTDTQYF	TGTGCCAGCAGCCTGGGACTAGCGGGGGTCACAGATACGCAGTATTTT
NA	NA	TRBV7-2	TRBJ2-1	CASSLYASYNEQFF	TGTGCCAGCAGCTTATACGCCTCTTACAATGAGCAGTTCTTC
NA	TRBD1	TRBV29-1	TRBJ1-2	CSVEDSDRGYGYTF	TGCAGCGTTGAAGATTCCGACAGGGGCTATGGCTACACCTTC
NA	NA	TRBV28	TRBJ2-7	CASSSRAGGAPYEQYF	TGTGCCAGCAGTTCCCGTGCGGGCGGAGCCCCCTACGAGCAGTACTTC
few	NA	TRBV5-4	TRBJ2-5	CASSSTTGGRGETQYF	TGTGCCAGCAGCTCCACTACGGGGGGCAGGGGAGAGACCCAGTACTTC
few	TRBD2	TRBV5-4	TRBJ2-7	CASSSGTSATYEQYF	TGTGCCAGCAGCTCGGGGACTAGCGCTACCTACGAGCAGTACTTC
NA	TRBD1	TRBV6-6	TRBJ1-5	CASSLQGDQPQHF	TGTGCCAGCAGCCTACAGGGGGACCAGCCCCAGCATTTT
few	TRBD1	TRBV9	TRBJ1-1	CASRSLGTGETEAFF	TGTGCCAGCAGGTCATTGGGGACAGGGGAAACTGAAGCTTTCTTT
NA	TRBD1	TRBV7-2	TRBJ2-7	CASSPYRGLREQYF	TGTGCCAGCAGCCCGTACAGGGGGCTTAGAGAGCAGTACTTC
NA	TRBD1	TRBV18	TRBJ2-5	CASSQGTVETQYF	TGTGCCAGCTCACAGGGGACAGTAGAGACCCAGTACTTC
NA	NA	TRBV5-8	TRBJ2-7	CASSLRQGIAHEQYF	TGTGCCAGCAGCTTGAGGCAGGGGATTGCCCACGAGCAGTACTTC
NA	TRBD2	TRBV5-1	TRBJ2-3	CASRGFGEGLTDTQYF	TGCGCCAGCAGGGGTTTCGGGGAGGGCCTCACAGATACGCAGTATTTT
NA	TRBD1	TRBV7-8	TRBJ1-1	CASSLPRQGGTEAFF	TGTGCCAGCAGCTTACCCCGACAGGGGGGGACTGAAGCTTTCTTT
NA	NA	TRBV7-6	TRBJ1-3	CASSSPLGSGNTIYF	TGTGCCAGCAGCTCCCCCCTGGGGTCTGGAAACACCATATATTTT
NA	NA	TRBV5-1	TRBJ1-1	CASSPTVTMNTEAFF	TGCGCCAGCAGCCCGACAGTGACCATGAACACTGAAGCTTTCTTT
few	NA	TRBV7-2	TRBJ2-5	CASSLQFQAETQYF	TGTGCCAGCAGCTTACAGTTCCAGGCAGAGACCCAGTACTTC
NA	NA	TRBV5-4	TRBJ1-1	CASRKREAGSNTEAFF	TGTGCCAGCAGGAAGAGGGAGGCAGGGAGTAACACTGAAGCTTTCTTT
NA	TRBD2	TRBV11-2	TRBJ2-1	CASRDSGPKNNEQFF	TGTGCCAGCAGGGATAGCGGGCCCAAGAACAATGAGCAGTTCTTC
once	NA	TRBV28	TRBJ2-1	CASSQLAGTPFNEQFF	TGTGCCAGCAGTCAACTCGCCGGGACTCCCTTCAATGAGCAGTTCTTC
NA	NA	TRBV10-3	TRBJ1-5	CAISDSGWLDQPQHF	TGTGCCATCAGTGACTCCGGGTGGTTGGATCAGCCCCAGCATTTT
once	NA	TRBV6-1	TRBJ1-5	CASSEAGASNQPQHF	TGTGCCAGCAGTGAAGCCGGGGCTAGCAATCAGCCCCAGCATTTT
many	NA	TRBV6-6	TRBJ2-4	CASSYSQGKNIQYF	TGTGCCAGCAGTTACTCACAGGGTAAAAACATTCAGTACTTC
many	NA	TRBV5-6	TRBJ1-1	CASSLNTEAFF	TGTGCCAGCAGCCTTAACACTGAAGCTTTCTTT
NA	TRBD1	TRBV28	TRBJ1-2	CASSVQGQANHGYTF	TGTGCCAGCAGTGTCCAGGGACAGGCAAACCATGGCTACACCTTC
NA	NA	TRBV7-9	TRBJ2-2	CASSVQGTGELFF	TGTGCCAGCAGCGTGCAAGGGACCGGGGAGCTGTTTTTT
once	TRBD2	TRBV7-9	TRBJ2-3	CASSSGLARVTDTQYF	TGTGCCAGCAGCTCGGGACTAGCTAGAGTCACAGATACGCAGTATTTT
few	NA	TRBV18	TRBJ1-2	CASSPPNYGYTF	TGTGCCAGCTCACCTCCTAACTATGGCTACACCTTC
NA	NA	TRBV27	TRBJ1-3	CASSPSAGNTIYF	TGTGCCAGCAGTCCGAGCGCTGGAAACACCATATATTTT